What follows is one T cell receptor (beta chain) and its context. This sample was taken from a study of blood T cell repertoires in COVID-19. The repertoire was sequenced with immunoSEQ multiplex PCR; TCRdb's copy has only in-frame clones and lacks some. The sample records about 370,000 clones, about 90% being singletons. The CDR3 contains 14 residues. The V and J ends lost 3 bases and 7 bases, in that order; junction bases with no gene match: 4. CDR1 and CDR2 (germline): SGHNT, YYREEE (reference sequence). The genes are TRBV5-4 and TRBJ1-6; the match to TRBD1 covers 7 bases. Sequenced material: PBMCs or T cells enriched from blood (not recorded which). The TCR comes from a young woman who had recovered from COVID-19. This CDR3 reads CASSSGQRNSPLHF. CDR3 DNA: TGTGCCAGCAGCTCGGGACAGCGAAATTCACCCCTCCACTTT.